This T cell receptor beta chain originates from a study of T cell changes during pregnancy in multiple sclerosis. This clone came up a few times. The data were produced by immunoSEQ multiplex PCR, yet TCRdb's version contains in-frame clones alone and is incomplete. The sample has 50,000 to 75,000 clones, roughly 93% seen once. From germline, CDR1 is WSHSY and CDR2 SAAADI. The CDR3 is made up of 11 amino acids. V was pared by 7 bases and J by 4 bases, with 7 bases between. This clonotype was sampled from a female donor with multiple sclerosis, enrolled in a pregnancy study. V gene TRBV10-2 combines with J gene TRBJ1-1; D unresolved. This specimen was CD8+ T cells from peripheral blood mononuclear cells, taken in the third trimester of pregnancy. The CDR3 DNA reads TGCGCCAGCATGGCGGGCACTGAAGCTTTCTTT. Residues: CASMAGTEAFF.